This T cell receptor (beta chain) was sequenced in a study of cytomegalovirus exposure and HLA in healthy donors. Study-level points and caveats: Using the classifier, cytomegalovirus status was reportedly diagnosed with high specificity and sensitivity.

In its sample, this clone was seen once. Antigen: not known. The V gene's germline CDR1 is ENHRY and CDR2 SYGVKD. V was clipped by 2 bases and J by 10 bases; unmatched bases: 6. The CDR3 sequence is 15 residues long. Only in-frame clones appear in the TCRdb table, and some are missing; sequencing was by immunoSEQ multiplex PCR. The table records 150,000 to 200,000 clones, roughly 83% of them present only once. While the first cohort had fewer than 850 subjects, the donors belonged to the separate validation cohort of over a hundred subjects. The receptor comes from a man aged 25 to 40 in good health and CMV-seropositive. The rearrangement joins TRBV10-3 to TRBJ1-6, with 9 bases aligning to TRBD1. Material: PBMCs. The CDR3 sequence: CAISEIDRGGSPLHF. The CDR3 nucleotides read TGTGCCATCAGTGAGATAGACAGGGGGGGGTCACCCCTCCACTTT.